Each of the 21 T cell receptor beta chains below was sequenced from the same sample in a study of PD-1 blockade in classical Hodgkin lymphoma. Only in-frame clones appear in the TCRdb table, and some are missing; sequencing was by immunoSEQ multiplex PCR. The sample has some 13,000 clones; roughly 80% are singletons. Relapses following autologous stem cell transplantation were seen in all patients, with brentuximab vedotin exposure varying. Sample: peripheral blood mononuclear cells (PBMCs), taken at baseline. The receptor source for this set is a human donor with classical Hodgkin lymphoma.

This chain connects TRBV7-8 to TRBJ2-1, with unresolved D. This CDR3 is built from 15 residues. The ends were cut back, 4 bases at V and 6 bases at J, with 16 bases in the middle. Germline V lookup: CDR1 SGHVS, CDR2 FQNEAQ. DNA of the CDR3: TGTGCCAGCAGCTCGCGGATTGGGGTGGGCAATGAGCAGTTCTTC. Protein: CASSSRIGVGNEQFF. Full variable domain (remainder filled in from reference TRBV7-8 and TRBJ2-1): GAGVSQSPRYKVAKRGQDVALRCDPISGHVSLFWYQQALGQGPEFLTYFQNEAQLDKSGLPSDRFFAERPEGSVSTLKIQRTQQEDSAVYLCASSSRIGVGNEQFFGPGTRLTVL.

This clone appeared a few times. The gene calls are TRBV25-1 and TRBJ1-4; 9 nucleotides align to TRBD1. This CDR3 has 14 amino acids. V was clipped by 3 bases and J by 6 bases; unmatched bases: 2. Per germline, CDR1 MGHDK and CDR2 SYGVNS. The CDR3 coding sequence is TGTGCCAGCAGTGAGGACAGGGGTTATGAAAAACTGTTTTTT. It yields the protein CASSEDRGYEKLFF.

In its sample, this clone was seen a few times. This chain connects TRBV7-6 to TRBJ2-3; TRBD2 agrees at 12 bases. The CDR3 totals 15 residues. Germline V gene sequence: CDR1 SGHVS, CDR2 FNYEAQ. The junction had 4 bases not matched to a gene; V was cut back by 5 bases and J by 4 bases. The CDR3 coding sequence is TGTGCCAGCAGCATACTAGCGGGAGGAGCAGATACGCAGTATTTT. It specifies CASSILAGGADTQYF.

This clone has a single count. The CDR3, as DNA: TGTGCCAGCAGCCGCGCGGTGGATGAAAAACTGTTTTTT. This gives the protein CASSRAVDEKLFF. The chain joins TRBV16 to TRBJ1-4; no clear D gene. The CDR3 covers 13 residues. V gave up 4 bases and J gave up 6 bases, with 9 bases separating them. The germline V gene has CDR1 KGHSY and CDR2 FQNENV.

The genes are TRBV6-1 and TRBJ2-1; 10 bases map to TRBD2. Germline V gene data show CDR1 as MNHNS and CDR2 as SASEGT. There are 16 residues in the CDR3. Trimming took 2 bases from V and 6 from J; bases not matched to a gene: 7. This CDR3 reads CASSERHSGRGNEQFF. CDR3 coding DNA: TGTGCCAGCAGTGAAAGGCACAGCGGGAGGGGCAATGAGCAGTTCTTC.

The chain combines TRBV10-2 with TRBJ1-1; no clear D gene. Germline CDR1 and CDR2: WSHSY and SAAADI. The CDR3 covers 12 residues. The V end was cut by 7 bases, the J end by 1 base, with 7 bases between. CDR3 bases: TGCGCCAGCAAAAATCGGAACACTGAAGCTTTCTTT. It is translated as CASKNRNTEAFF.

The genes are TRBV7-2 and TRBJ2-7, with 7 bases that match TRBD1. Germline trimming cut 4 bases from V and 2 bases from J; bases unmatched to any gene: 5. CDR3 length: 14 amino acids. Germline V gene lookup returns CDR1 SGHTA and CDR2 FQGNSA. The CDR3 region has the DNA TGTGCCAGCAGCTACTGGGACAGAGCCTACGAGCAGTACTTC. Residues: CASSYWDRAYEQYF.

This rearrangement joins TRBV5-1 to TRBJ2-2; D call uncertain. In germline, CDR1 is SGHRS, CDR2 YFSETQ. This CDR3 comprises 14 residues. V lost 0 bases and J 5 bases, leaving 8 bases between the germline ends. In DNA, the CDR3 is TGCGCCAGCAGCTTGGTTCGGGTAACCGGGGAGCTGTTTTTT. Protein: CASSLVRVTGELFF.

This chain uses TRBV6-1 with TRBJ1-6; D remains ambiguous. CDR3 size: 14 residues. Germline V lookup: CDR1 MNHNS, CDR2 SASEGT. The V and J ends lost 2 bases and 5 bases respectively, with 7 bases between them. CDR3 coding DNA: TGTGCCAGCAGTGAATGGGCAGATAATTCACCCCTCCACTTT. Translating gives CASSEWADNSPLHF.

CDR3 protein: CASSKPSAGETQYF. The DNA of the CDR3 is TGTGCCAGCAGTAAGCCGTCAGCGGGAGAGACCCAGTACTTC. This rearrangement joins TRBV6-1 to TRBJ2-5; a possible D gene is TRBD2 (6 bases). Trimming stripped 5 bases from V and 4 bases from J, with 14 bases between. The CDR3 consists of 14 residues. Germline V gives CDR1 MNHNS, CDR2 SASEGT.

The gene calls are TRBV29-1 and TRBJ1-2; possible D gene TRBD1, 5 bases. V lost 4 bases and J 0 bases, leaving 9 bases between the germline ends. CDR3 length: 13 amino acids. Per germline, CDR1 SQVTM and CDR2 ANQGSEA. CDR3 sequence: CSVVLGPNYGYTF. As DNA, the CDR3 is TGCAGCGTTGTGCTGGGACCTAACTATGGCTACACCTTC.

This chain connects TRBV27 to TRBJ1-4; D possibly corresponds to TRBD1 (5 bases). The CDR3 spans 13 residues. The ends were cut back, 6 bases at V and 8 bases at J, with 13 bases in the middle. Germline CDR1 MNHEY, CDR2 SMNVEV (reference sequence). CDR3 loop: CASRRDFREKLFF. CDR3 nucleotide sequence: TGTGCCAGCAGAAGGGACTTCCGCGAAAAACTGTTTTTT.

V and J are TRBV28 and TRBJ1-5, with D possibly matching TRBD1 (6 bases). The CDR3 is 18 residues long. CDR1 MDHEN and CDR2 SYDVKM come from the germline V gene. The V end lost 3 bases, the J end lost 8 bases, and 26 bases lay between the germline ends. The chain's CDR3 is CASSFGPGRRGLTKPQHF. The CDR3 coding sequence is TGTGCCAGCAGTTTTGGACCGGGGCGAAGGGGGTTGACGAAGCCCCAGCATTTT.

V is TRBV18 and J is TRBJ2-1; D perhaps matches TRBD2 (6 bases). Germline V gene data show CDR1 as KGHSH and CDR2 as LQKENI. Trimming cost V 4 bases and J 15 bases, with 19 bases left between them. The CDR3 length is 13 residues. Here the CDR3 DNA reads TGTGCCAGCTCACAGAGCCGGGACTTAGGACGGTTCTTC. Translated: CASSQSRDLGRFF.

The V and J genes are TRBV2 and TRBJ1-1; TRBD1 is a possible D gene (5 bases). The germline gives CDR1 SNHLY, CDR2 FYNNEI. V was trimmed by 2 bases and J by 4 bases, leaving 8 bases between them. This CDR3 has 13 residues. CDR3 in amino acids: CASSERQGTEAFF. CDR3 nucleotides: TGTGCCAGCAGTGAAAGGCAGGGCACTGAAGCTTTCTTT.

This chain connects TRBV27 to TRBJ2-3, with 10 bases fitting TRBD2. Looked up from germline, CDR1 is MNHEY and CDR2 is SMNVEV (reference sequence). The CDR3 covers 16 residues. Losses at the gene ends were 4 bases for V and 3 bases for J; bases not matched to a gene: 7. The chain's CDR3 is CASSSPSGSSTDTQYF. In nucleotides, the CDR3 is TGTGCCAGCAGTTCCCCTAGCGGGAGTTCAACAGATACGCAGTATTTT.

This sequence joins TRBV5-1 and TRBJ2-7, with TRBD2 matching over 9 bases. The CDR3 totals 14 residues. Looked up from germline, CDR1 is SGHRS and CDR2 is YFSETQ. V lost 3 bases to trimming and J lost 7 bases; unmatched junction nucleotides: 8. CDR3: CASSSLAGAQEQYF. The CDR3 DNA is TGCGCCAGCAGCTCGTTAGCGGGGGCTCAAGAGCAGTACTTC. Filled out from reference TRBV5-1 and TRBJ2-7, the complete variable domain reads KAGVTQTPRYLIKTRGQQVTLSCSPISGHRSVSWYQQTPGQGLQFLFEYFSETQRNKGNFPGRFSGRQFSNSRSEMNVSTLELGDSALYLCASSSLAGAQEQYFGPGTRLTVT.

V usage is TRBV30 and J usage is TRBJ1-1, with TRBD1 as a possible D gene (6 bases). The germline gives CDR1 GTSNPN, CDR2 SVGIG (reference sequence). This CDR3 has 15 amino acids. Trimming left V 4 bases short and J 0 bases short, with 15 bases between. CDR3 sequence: CAWTQGFVMNTEAFF. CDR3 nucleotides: TGTGCCTGGACCCAGGGGTTCGTTATGAACACTGAAGCTTTCTTT. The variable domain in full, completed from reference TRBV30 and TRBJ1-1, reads SQTIHQWPATLVQPVGSPLSLECTVEGTSNPNLYWYRQAAGRGLQLLFYSVGIGQISSEVPQNLSASRPQDRQFILSSKKLLLSDSGFYLCAWTQGFVMNTEAFFGQGTRLTVV.

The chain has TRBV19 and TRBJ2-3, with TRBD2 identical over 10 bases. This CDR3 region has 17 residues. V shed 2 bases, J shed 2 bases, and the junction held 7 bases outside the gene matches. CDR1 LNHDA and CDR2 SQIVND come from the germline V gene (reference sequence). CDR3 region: CASSIRRLAGDTDTQYF. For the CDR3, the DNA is TGTGCCAGTAGTATAAGGCGACTAGCGGGCGACACAGATACGCAGTATTTT.

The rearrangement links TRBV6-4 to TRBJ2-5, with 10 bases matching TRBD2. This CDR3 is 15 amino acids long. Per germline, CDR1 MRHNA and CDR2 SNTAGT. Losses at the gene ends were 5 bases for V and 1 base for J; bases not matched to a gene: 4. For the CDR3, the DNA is TGTGCCAGCAGTCCCGGGACTAGCGCCCAAGAGACCCAGTACTTC. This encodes CASSPGTSAQETQYF.

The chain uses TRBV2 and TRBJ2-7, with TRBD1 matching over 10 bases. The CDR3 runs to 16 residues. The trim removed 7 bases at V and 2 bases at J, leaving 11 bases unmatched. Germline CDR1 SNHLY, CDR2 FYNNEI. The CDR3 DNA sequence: TGTGCCAGCAAACAGGACCCGGGACAGGGGACCTACGAGCAGTACTTC. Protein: CASKQDPGQGTYEQYF. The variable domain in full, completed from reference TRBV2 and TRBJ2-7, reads EPEVTQTPSHQVTQMGQEVILRCVPISNHLYFYWYRQILGQKVEFLVSFYNNEISEKSEIFDDQFSVERPDGSNFTLKIRSTKLEDSAMYFCASKQDPGQGTYEQYFGPGTRLTVT.